The 21 T cell receptor beta chains presented below share a single source sample, sequenced in a study of T cells after posttransplantation cyclophosphamide. Cyclophosphamide on days +3 and +4 followed busulfan-fludarabine conditioning and a marrow graft. Only in-frame clones appear in the TCRdb table, and some are missing; sequencing was by immunoSEQ multiplex PCR. Counted here are some 43,000 clones, about 92% occurring once; the ten biggest clones make up less than 2.5%. The sequencing used PBMCs, collected less than 70 days after allogeneic stem cell transplant with posttransplant cyclophosphamide. These receptors all come from a male patient aged 55 to 69 who received an allogeneic stem cell transplant from a related donor and was CMV-positive. The T cells may partly be graft donor cells.

The V call is TRBV11-2, the J call TRBJ2-2, with D possibly TRBD2 on 6 matching bases. CDR3 length: 16 amino acids. Germline values: CDR1 SGHAT, CDR2 FQNNGV. V lost 4 bases and J 4 bases, leaving 16 bases between the germline ends. CDR3 nucleotides: TGTGCCAGCAGCTCCCAGACTAGGTCCCTCACCGGGGAGCTGTTTTTT. As protein: CASSSQTRSLTGELFF.

This chain links TRBV2 with TRBJ1-5; D not certain. This CDR3 region has 14 residues. V was clipped by 4 bases and J by 0 bases, with 7 bases between them. Looked up from germline, CDR1 is SNHLY and CDR2 is FYNNEI. The CDR3 spells CASSVDNSNQPQHF. The CDR3 region has the DNA TGTGCCAGCAGTGTAGATAATAGCAATCAGCCCCAGCATTTT.

CDR3 coding DNA: TGTGCCAGTAGGGACATCCACACTGAAGCTTTCTTT. Translation: CASRDIHTEAFF. This chain links TRBV19 with TRBJ1-1; maybe TRBD1 (5 bases). The CDR3 consists of 12 residues. V was pared by 6 bases and J by 3 bases, with 8 bases between. Looked up from germline, CDR1 is LNHDA and CDR2 is SQIVND (reference sequence).

The genes are TRBV5-6 and TRBJ2-2; 7 nucleotides match TRBD1. Germline values: CDR1 SGHDT, CDR2 YYEEEE. This CDR3 contains 16 residues. The junction had 5 bases not matched to a gene; V was cut back by 3 bases and J by 0 bases. CDR3 residues: CASSYLQGANTGELFF. The CDR3 DNA reads TGTGCCAGCAGCTATTTGCAGGGGGCGAACACCGGGGAGCTGTTTTTT.

This chain connects TRBV10-3 to TRBJ1-2, with 8 bases matching TRBD1. Per germline, CDR1 ENHRY and CDR2 SYGVKD. V shed 10 bases and J 6 bases; nucleotides not matched to a gene: 7. There are 12 residues in the CDR3. DNA of the CDR3: TGTGCCACAGGACAGGGCCTTGATGGCTACACCTTC. It encodes CATGQGLDGYTF.

The chain couples TRBV7-9 to TRBJ1-2; D is uncertain. Germline loops: CDR1 SEHNR, CDR2 FQNEAQ (reference sequence). V lost 1 base, J lost 6 bases, and 9 bases lay in between. CDR3 length equals 13 residues. This chain's CDR3 is CASSLGLEDGYTF. CDR3 bases: TGTGCCAGCAGCTTAGGGCTGGAGGATGGCTACACCTTC. The full variable domain, in which reference TRBV7-9 and TRBJ1-2 provide the parts outside the CDR3, is DTGVSQNPRHKITKRGQNVTFRCDPISEHNRLYWYRQTLGQGPEFLTYFQNEAQLEKSRLLSDRFSAERPKGSFSTLEIQRTEQGDSAMYLCASSLGLEDGYTFGSGTRLTVV.

The chain uses TRBV6-5 and TRBJ1-3; the D is unclear. V lost 5 bases and J lost 0, with 8 bases in between. Germline V CDR1 and CDR2: MNHEY, SVGAGI. The CDR3 length is 14 residues. The CDR3 coding sequence is TGTGCCAGCAGTCTCGTCGGCTCTGGAAACACCATATATTTT. Encoded protein: CASSLVGSGNTIYF.

The CDR3 DNA is TGTGCCAGCAGCAAAGTAGGGACAGGGGGCAGGCAAGGTAACTATGGCTACACCTTC. Its translation is CASSKVGTGGRQGNYGYTF. V and J are TRBV21-1 and TRBJ1-2; whether TRBD1, the table's D call, matches the DNA was not checked. TRBV21-1 is shown as a pseudogene. This CDR3 has 19 amino acids.

The chain joins TRBV12-5 to TRBJ1-1; D remains ambiguous. This CDR3 region has 14 residues. The germline gives CDR1 LGHNT, CDR2 FRNRAP. Trimming took 2 bases from V and 1 from J, leaving 8 bases between them. CDR3 region: CASGLKAGNTEAFF. The DNA of the CDR3 is TGTGCTAGTGGTTTGAAGGCGGGGAACACTGAAGCTTTCTTT. Variable domain in full (rest from reference TRBV12-5 and TRBJ1-1): DARVTQTPRHKVTEMGQEVTMRCQPILGHNTVFWYRQTMMQGLELLAYFRNRAPLDDSGMPKDRFSAEMPDATLATLKIQPSEPRDSAVYFCASGLKAGNTEAFFGQGTRLTVV.

As DNA, the CDR3 is TGTGCCAGTAGTATAGGGCGGAGCACAGATACGCAGTATTTT. This codes for CASSIGRSTDTQYF. The chain is built from TRBV19 and TRBJ2-3; D gene uncertain. V was trimmed by 1 base and J by 0 bases, leaving 5 bases between them. Germline CDR1 and CDR2: LNHDA and SQIVND (reference sequence). The CDR3 is 14 amino acids.

CDR3 loop: CTISGTSQETQYF. Here the CDR3 DNA reads TGCACCATCAGTGGGACTTCCCAAGAGACCCAGTACTTC. The chain has TRBV29-1 and TRBJ2-5; D perhaps matches TRBD2 (6 bases). This CDR3 region has 13 residues. Germline CDR1 and CDR2: SQVTM and ANQGSEA.

The genes are TRBV27 and TRBJ2-3; 15 positions agree with TRBD2. Germline V CDR1 and CDR2: MNHEY, SMNVEV (reference sequence). V shed 4 bases, J shed 1 base, and the junction held 9 bases outside the gene matches. The CDR3 consists of 19 residues. The CDR3 nucleotides read TGTGCCAGCAGTTCCGGACTAGCGGGGGGGCGACAGGGCACAGATACGCAGTATTTT. Amino acids: CASSSGLAGGRQGTDTQYF.

The V and J genes are TRBV27 and TRBJ1-2; D unresolved. The CDR3 length is 13 residues. Looked up from germline, CDR1 is MNHEY and CDR2 is SMNVEV (reference sequence). Trimming cost V 8 bases and J 5 bases, with 15 bases left between them. CDR3 bases: TGTGCCAGCCGACTTGGCCCTTGGTATGGCTACACCTTC. Translation gives CASRLGPWYGYTF.

This chain links TRBV6-1 with TRBJ2-5; D might be TRBD2 (6 bases). Looked up from germline, CDR1 is MNHNS and CDR2 is SASEGT. V gave up 4 bases and J gave up 5 bases, with 17 bases separating them. This CDR3 has 15 residues. The CDR3 DNA reads as TGTGCCAGCAGTGGGCGGGACCGACTTAGGGAGACCCAGTACTTC. Amino acids: CASSGRDRLRETQYF.

The chain couples TRBV14 to TRBJ1-2, with D unclear. The CDR3 spans 15 residues. Per germline, CDR1 SGHDN and CDR2 FVKESK. V lost 4 bases and J lost 7, with 19 bases in between. The CDR3 sequence: CASSPDVFSRGGYTF. DNA of the CDR3: TGTGCCAGCAGCCCAGACGTATTCTCCCGCGGTGGCTACACCTTC.

The V and J genes are TRBV11-2 and TRBJ1-2; 8 bases are a match to TRBD1. Trimming took 5 bases from V and 10 from J; bases not matched to a gene: 9. The CDR3 runs to 13 residues. Germline CDR1 SGHAT, CDR2 FQNNGV. The CDR3 coding sequence is TGTGCCAGCAGCCAGGCTCGGGACAGGCCCTACACCTTC. It specifies CASSQARDRPYTF. Supplemented by reference TRBV11-2 and TRBJ1-2, the full variable domain reads EAGVAQSPRYKIIEKRQSVAFWCNPISGHATLYWYQQILGQGPKLLIQFQNNGVVDDSQLPKDRFSAERLKGVDSTLKIQPAKLEDSAVYLCASSQARDRPYTFGSGTRLTVV.

The chain employs TRBV19 and TRBJ1-4; 10 bases match TRBD1. This CDR3 is built from 15 residues. V shed 7 bases and J 8 bases; nucleotides not matched to a gene: 10. CDR1 LNHDA and CDR2 SQIVND come from the germline V gene (reference sequence). The CDR3: CASTHGTGDREKLFF. The DNA for the CDR3 is TGTGCCAGTACCCACGGGACAGGGGATAGAGAAAAACTGTTTTTT.

The V call is TRBV4-1, the J call TRBJ1-1; maybe TRBD1 (5 bases). Germline values: CDR1 MGHRA, CDR2 YSYEKL. Trimming took off 0 bases at V and 6 bases at J, with 8 bases between the two ends. The CDR3 length is 13 residues. The DNA for the CDR3 is TGCGCCAGCAGCCAAGAGTCAGGGCCTGAAGCTTTCTTT. Translation: CASSQESGPEAFF.

This rearrangement joins TRBV6-1 to TRBJ2-7; 8 positions agree with TRBD1. CDR3 length: 15 residues. Germline V gene lookup returns CDR1 MNHNS and CDR2 SASEGT. Trimming removed 1 base from V and 5 bases from J; junction bases left unmatched: 7. The CDR3 sequence: CASSEGQGAHNEQYV. The CDR3 nucleotides read TGTGCCAGCAGTGAAGGGCAGGGGGCGCATAACGAGCAGTACGTC.

The rearrangement joins TRBV9 to TRBJ1-1, with D possibly being TRBD1 (5 bases). CDR3 size: 16 residues. V dropped 0 bases and J dropped 3 bases, with 15 bases sitting between them. The germline CDR1 and CDR2 sequences are SGDLS and YYNGEE. CDR3 DNA sequence: TGTGCCAGCAGCGTAGATCGTCGTGGGGCTTACACTGAAGCTTTCTTT. Translated, it gives CASSVDRRGAYTEAFF.

This chain connects TRBV19 to TRBJ2-1, with D maybe TRBD2 (7 bases). The CDR3 length is 16 residues. Between the trimmed V and J ends, which lost 6 bases and 0 bases, there was a span of 15 bases. CDR1 and CDR2 from the germline V gene are LNHDA and SQIVND (reference sequence). The DNA of the CDR3 is TGTGCCAGTAGCATACAGGGCGGGGGCTCCTACAATGAGCAGTTCTTC. Protein sequence: CASSIQGGGSYNEQFF.